One and the same sample provided the 14 T cell receptor beta chains below, sequenced in a study of response to subunit inactivated influenza vaccine. TCRdb analysed the RT-PCR reads with MiXCR anew, one entry per CDR3 protein. Among 300,000 to 350,000 distinct CDR3 sequences listed, about a fifth were seen once. The sequencing here drew on PBMCs from blood, taken about 20 months after vaccination. Receptor source: a man aged 45 to 70 who received an inactivated influenza vaccine.

The J gene is TRBJ2-1, the V gene TRBV7-2; D remains ambiguous. The germline V gene encodes CDR1 SGHTA and CDR2 FQGNSA. This CDR3 has 14 amino acids. The V gene lost 1 base and the J gene lost 6 bases, with 10 bases spanning the gap. The CDR3 is CASSLDSFGNEQFF. CDR3 DNA: TGTGCCAGCAGCTTAGACAGTTTTGGCAATGAGCAGTTCTTC.

This clonotype was seen more than once but under ten times. This chain links TRBV19 with TRBJ2-5; D is unresolved. The CDR3 contains 12 residues. Germline V lookup: CDR1 LNHDA, CDR2 SQIVND (reference sequence). Trimming removed 3 bases from V and 5 bases from J, with 7 bases in between. The CDR3 nucleotides read TGTGCCAGTAGTATTGGCGGCGAGACCCAGTACTTC. This translates into CASSIGGETQYF. The full variable domain, its missing parts supplied by reference TRBV19 and TRBJ2-5, is DGGITQSPKYLFRKEGQNVTLSCEQNLNHDAMYWYRQDPGQGLRLIYYSQIVNDFQKGDIAEGYSVSREKKESFPLTVTSAQKNPTAFYLCASSIGGETQYFGPGTRLLVL.

The table lists this clonotype with a few counts. The chain uses TRBV20-1 and TRBJ1-5; D unclear. The CDR3 length is 15 residues. In germline, CDR1 is DFQATT, CDR2 SNEGSKA (reference sequence). V was trimmed by 1 base and J by 3 bases, leaving 13 bases between them. CDR3 sequence (DNA): TGCAGTGCTAGAGTGGTGACGGCAGACAATCAGCCCCAGCATTTT. Amino acids: CSARVVTADNQPQHF.

This chain links TRBV20-1 with TRBJ1-1, with 8 positions matching TRBD1. V shed 7 bases, J shed 5 bases, and the junction held 12 bases outside the gene matches. The CDR3 spans 14 residues. Germline CDR1 and CDR2: DFQATT and SNEGSKA (reference sequence). DNA for the CDR3: TGCAGTGGAGCCACAGGGGGGCGAGGAACTGAAGCTTTCTTT. Its protein product is CSGATGGRGTEAFF.

The rearrangement uses TRBV19 and TRBJ1-2; possibly TRBD1 for D (5 bases). The CDR3 covers 13 residues. Germline CDR1 and CDR2: LNHDA and SQIVND (reference sequence). The V end lost 8 bases, the J end lost 0 bases, and 10 bases lay between the germline ends. The chain's CDR3 is CASGHRANYGYTF. The DNA of the CDR3 is TGTGCCAGTGGACATAGAGCTAACTATGGCTACACCTTC. The complete variable domain, with remaining parts taken from reference TRBV19 and TRBJ1-2, reads DGGITQSPKYLFRKEGQNVTLSCEQNLNHDAMYWYRQDPGQGLRLIYYSQIVNDFQKGDIAEGYSVSREKKESFPLTVTSAQKNPTAFYLCASGHRANYGYTFGSGTRLTVV.

This chain links TRBV6-2 or TRBV6-3 with TRBJ2-3; D remains ambiguous. Germline V gene data show CDR1 as MNHEY and CDR2 as SVGEGT. This CDR3 contains 12 residues. The germline V and J ends were trimmed by 6 bases and 2 bases, with 6 bases remaining between them. The CDR3 loop is CASSRFTDTQYF. DNA for the CDR3: TGTGCCAGCAGCCGGTTCACAGATACGCAGTATTTT.

The chain links TRBV6-2 or TRBV6-3 to TRBJ2-1; the D gene could be TRBD1 or TRBD2 (5 bases each). V was trimmed by 5 bases and J by 9 bases, leaving 14 bases between them. From germline, CDR1 is MNHEY and CDR2 SVGEGT. The CDR3 has 13 residues. CDR3 DNA sequence: TGTGCCAGCAGTAGAAACTCGGGGCTTGAGCAGTTCTTC. Its translation: CASSRNSGLEQFF.

The rearrangement uses TRBV28 and TRBJ2-7; a weak D match, TRBD1 (6 bases). CDR1 MDHEN and CDR2 SYDVKM come from the germline V gene. V lost 5 bases and J 0 bases, leaving 14 bases between the germline ends. The length of the CDR3 is 15 residues. CDR3 sequence reads: CASSNRDIYSYEQYF. CDR3 DNA sequence: TGTGCCAGCAGTAACCGGGACATCTACTCCTACGAGCAGTACTTC.

The CDR3 nucleotides are TGCGCCAGCAGCTTGGGGGGGCGGTGGGGCAGGAACACTGAAGCTTTCTTT. Protein product: CASSLGGRWGRNTEAFF. V is TRBV5-1 and J is TRBJ1-1; a weak D match, TRBD1 (6 bases). The CDR3 covers 17 residues. V was cut by 0 bases and J by 1 base, with 16 bases left in between. Germline-derived CDR1 and CDR2 are SGHRS and YFSETQ.

This clonotype was counted ten times or more. The chain recombines TRBV5-6 with TRBJ1-1, with 7 bases aligning to TRBD1. This CDR3 is 15 amino acids long. Germline CDR1 is SGHDT and CDR2 is YYEEEE. Germline trimming cut 4 bases from V and 4 bases from J; bases unmatched to any gene: 10. CDR3 loop: CASSRTGAPGTEAFF. The CDR3 nucleotides are TGTGCCAGCAGCCGCACAGGGGCGCCTGGCACTGAAGCTTTCTTT.

The gene calls are TRBV6-4 and TRBJ2-3; 9 bases are a match to TRBD1. J gave up 5 bases and V 7 bases, and 10 bases lay outside the gene matches. This CDR3 is built from 15 residues. Germline CDR1 is MRHNA and CDR2 is SNTAGT. CDR3: CASILPGQGQDTQYF. CDR3 in DNA: TGTGCCAGCATCCTACCGGGACAGGGTCAAGATACGCAGTATTTT.

J is TRBJ1-2 and V is TRBV7-2, with TRBD1 as a possible D gene (5 bases). The CDR3 is made up of 16 amino acids. Germline V lookup: CDR1 SGHTA, CDR2 FQGNSA. Trimming left V 1 base short and J 6 bases short, with 18 bases between. The CDR3 sequence: CASSLGLVRGKDGYTF. CDR3 DNA: TGTGCCAGCAGCTTAGGTTTAGTGAGGGGCAAAGATGGCTACACCTTC. Based on the CDR3 plus reference TRBV7-2 and TRBJ1-2, the full variable domain is GAGVSQSPSNKVTEKGKDVELRCDPISGHTALYWYRQSLGQGLEFLIYFQGNSAPDKSGLPSDRFSAERTGGSVSTLTIQRTQQEDSAVYLCASSLGLVRGKDGYTFGSGTRLTVV.

To note about this clonotype: Germline is not matched at one junction end, which may reflect a read error. This chain joins TRBV3-1 and TRBJ1-1; TRBD1 is a possible D gene (6 bases). Germline V gene lookup returns CDR1 LGHDT and CDR2 YNNKEL (reference sequence). The CDR3 is made up of 15 amino acids. The CDR3 DNA reads TGTGCCTGCAGCCAAGGGGGGGGGCGCTTCTCTGAAGCTTTCTTT. Translation gives CACSQGGGRFSEAFF. Full variable domain (missing parts from reference TRBV3-1 and TRBJ1-1): DTAVSQTPKYLVTQMGNDKSIKCEQNLGHDTMYWYKQDSKKFLKIMFSYNNKELIINETVPNRFSPKSPDKAHLNLHINSLELGDSAVYFCACSQGGGRFSEAFFGQGTRLTVV.

The chain uses TRBV12-3 or TRBV12-4 and TRBJ1-1, with 7 bases matching TRBD1. V shed 8 bases, J shed 5 bases, and the junction held 8 bases outside the gene matches. CDR3 size: 13 residues. DNA for the CDR3: TGTGCCAGCCTCCCGACAGGGAAGACTGAAGCTTTCTTT. It is translated as CASLPTGKTEAFF.